Presented here are 17 T cell receptor beta chains from one specimen sequenced in a study of beta chain features in type 1 diabetes. For these receptors, no antigen is known. Whole-study findings and limits: The study found moderately but significantly shorter TCRB CDR3s in all four CD4+ subsets of Type 1 diabetes patients.

The isolated RNA, all of it, was reverse transcribed, so expressed TCRB transcripts were what got sequenced. Libraries were prepared by immunoSEQ multiplex PCR; TCRdb keeps only in-frame clonotypes and omits some of them. The sample consists of approximately 170,000 clones, around 8% of them appearing once. Sequencing was done on a sample of central memory CD4+ T cells from blood. The receptors were gathered from a woman aged 35 to 49 with type 1 diabetes.

This clone came up a few times. One end of the junction is discordant with germline, which a read error may explain. The CDR3 spells CASSSGTGGQTQYF. The CDR3 DNA is TGTGCTAGCAGCTCCGGGACAGGGGGACAGACCCAGTACTTC. This sequence joins TRBV7-7 and TRBJ2-5; 11 bases align to TRBD1. In germline, CDR1 is SSHAT, CDR2 FNYEAQ (reference sequence). The CDR3 length is 14 residues.

This clone was counted many times. The chain couples TRBV5-1 to TRBJ2-7, with D tentatively TRBD1 (5 bases). Between the trimmed V and J ends, which lost 1 base and 5 bases, there was a span of 13 bases. Germline CDR1 reads SGHRS; CDR2 reads YFSETQ. This CDR3 is built from 14 residues. As DNA, the CDR3 is TGCGCCAGCAGCTTGACCTCTCTAGGGGACGAGCAGTACTTC. Protein sequence: CASSLTSLGDEQYF.

This clone came up a few times. The V call is TRBV5-4, the J call TRBJ2-5; 10 bases map to TRBD2. Germline V gene sequence: CDR1 SGHNT, CDR2 YYREEE (reference sequence). The CDR3 contains 16 residues. The J segment lost 5 bases and the V segment lost 4 bases, leaving 11 bases of the junction unmatched. The CDR3, as DNA: TGTGCCAGCAGCCAATTGGAGCGGGGGGGCCGGGAGACCCAGTACTTC. This sequence encodes CASSQLERGGRETQYF.

V is TRBV29-1 and J is TRBJ1-1, with D maybe TRBD1 (6 bases). Deletions cut 4 bases from V and 1 base from J, with 10 bases between. The CDR3 has 13 amino acids. Germline V gene lookup returns CDR1 SQVTM and CDR2 ANQGSEA. DNA of the CDR3: TGCAGCGTTGCGGACAGCCAGAACACTGAAGCTTTCTTT. It encodes CSVADSQNTEAFF.

The chain joins TRBV29-1 to TRBJ2-5; D not resolved. This CDR3 region has 15 residues. Germline V lookup: CDR1 SQVTM, CDR2 ANQGSEA. The V gene lost 0 bases and the J gene lost 1 base, with 12 bases spanning the gap. The CDR3 bases are TGCAGCGTTGAAGATCTTCAACCGGGCCAAGAGACCCAGTACTTC. Protein: CSVEDLQPGQETQYF.

This clone was seen a handful of times. As DNA, the CDR3 is TGTGCCAGCAGCGACGGTAGCAGACGCACAGATACGCAGTATTTT. Amino acids: CASSDGSRRTDTQYF. V usage is TRBV11-2 and J usage is TRBJ2-3; D is uncertain. Trimming removed 5 bases from V and 1 base from J, with 13 bases in between. This CDR3 is built from 15 residues. The germline CDR1 and CDR2 sequences are SGHAT and FQNNGV.

This clone was counted many times. This rearrangement joins TRBV15 to TRBJ2-6, with 8 nucleotides matching TRBD1. Germline lookup yields CDR1 LNHNV and CDR2 YYDKDF (reference sequence). J lost 4 bases, V lost 0 bases, and 8 bases had no gene match. This CDR3 contains 18 residues. CDR3: CATSRDQGASSGANVLTF. The DNA of the CDR3 is TGTGCCACCAGCAGAGATCAGGGGGCATCATCCGGGGCCAACGTCCTGACTTTC.

The table lists this clone with a few counts. The V gene is TRBV11-2, the J gene TRBJ2-5, with D uncertain. Germline assignment: CDR1 SGHAT and CDR2 FQNNGV. This CDR3 region has 14 residues. V was cut by 1 base and J by 4 bases, with 10 bases left in between. DNA of the CDR3: TGTGCCAGCAGCTTAGTGGTAGCTGGAGAGACCCAGTACTTC. Amino acid sequence: CASSLVVAGETQYF.

This clone was seen many times. The CDR3 protein is CASSPDPGGYTF. CDR3 coding DNA: TGTGCCAGCTCACCGGATCCCGGGGGCTACACCTTC. The V gene is TRBV18, the J gene TRBJ1-2, with no clear D. Germline CDR1 and CDR2: KGHSH and LQKENI. V lost 3 bases and J lost 8, with 10 bases in between. The CDR3 is 12 residues long.

J is TRBJ2-6 and V is TRBV2; no clear D. The CDR3 length is 15 residues. CDR1 SNHLY and CDR2 FYNNEI come from the germline V gene. The V and J ends lost 4 bases and 1 base respectively, with 8 bases between them. As DNA, the CDR3 is TGTGCCAGCAGTGTCGAGAGATCTGGGGCCAACGTCCTGACTTTC. Its translation: CASSVERSGANVLTF.

The sample holds many counts of this clone. The chain uses TRBV29-1 and TRBJ2-1; 11 bases are a match to TRBD2. This CDR3 region has 17 residues. The ends lost 6 bases at V and 5 bases at J; junction bases unmatched: 15. CDR1 and CDR2 (germline): SQVTM, ANQGSEA. The CDR3 nucleotides are TGCAGCGTCGCCCCCCATAGCGGGAGGGGCGGTAACAATGAGCAGTTCTTC. It codes for CSVAPHSGRGGNNEQFF.

The chain carries TRBV28 and TRBJ1-5, with a possible D match to TRBD1 (5 bases). With 2 bases removed from V and 5 bases from J, the gap between germline ends came to 10 bases. CDR1 is MDHEN and CDR2 is SYDVKM in the germline V gene. The CDR3 sequence is 14 residues long. CDR3 loop: CASSLKGKHQPQHF. The CDR3 bases are TGTGCCAGCAGTTTAAAGGGGAAGCATCAGCCCCAGCATTTT.

This clone has just a few counts. This chain joins TRBV7-2 and TRBJ1-1; 8 bases are a match to TRBD1. J was trimmed by 1 base and V by 7 bases; bases with no gene match: 5. Germline CDR1 is SGHTA and CDR2 is FQGNSA. The CDR3 consists of 14 residues. The CDR3 DNA sequence: TGTGCCAGCAATACGGACAGGGAGAACACTGAAGCTTTCTTT. It codes for CASNTDRENTEAFF.

Only a few counts were recorded for this clone. This chain links TRBV5-1 with TRBJ2-1; D might be TRBD1 (6 bases). This CDR3 has 16 amino acids. Trimming shortened V by 4 bases and J by 6 bases, and 20 bases separated the two germline ends. CDR1 and CDR2 from the germline V gene are SGHRS and YFSETQ. Here the CDR3 DNA reads TGCGCCAGCAGCGCAGGACCCACCAAAGGGGGCAATGAGCAGTTCTTC. This codes for CASSAGPTKGGNEQFF.

The chain recombines TRBV13 with TRBJ2-7; possible D gene TRBD2, 5 bases. Between the trimmed V and J ends, which lost 5 bases and 6 bases, there was a span of 11 bases. CDR1 is PRHDT, CDR2 FYEKMQ, per germline (reference sequence). The CDR3 consists of 12 residues. CDR3 in DNA: TGTGCCAGCAGCCAAAAGGAGGCCGAGCAGTACTTC. It translates to CASSQKEAEQYF.

The chain couples TRBV30 to TRBJ1-3; D perhaps matches TRBD1 (6 bases). Germline values: CDR1 GTSNPN, CDR2 SVGIG (reference sequence). The CDR3 is made up of 13 amino acids. V was pared by 1 base and J by 3 bases, with 7 bases between. CDR3 sequence: CAWSAGDGNTIYF. DNA of the CDR3: TGTGCCTGGAGTGCAGGGGATGGAAACACCATATATTTT.

The gene calls are TRBV5-1 and TRBJ2-1, with a possible D match to TRBD2 (6 bases). Germline V gene lookup returns CDR1 SGHRS and CDR2 YFSETQ. The CDR3 extends over 16 amino acids. Trimming left V 1 base short and J 2 bases short, with 13 bases between. CDR3 DNA sequence: TGCGCCAGCAGCTTGATCCCGGGGGAAACCTACAATGAGCAGTTCTTC. Its protein product is CASSLIPGETYNEQFF.